The T cell receptor beta chain under discussion was sequenced for a study of control samples from healthy donors and cancer patients. Germline lookup yields CDR1 SGHDT and CDR2 YYEEEE. Trimming at V came to 0 bases and at J to 3 bases, leaving 7 bases not matched to a gene. CDR3 length: 16 residues. Sequencing used immunoSEQ multiplex PCR; TCRdb keeps in-frame clones, though not all of them. The sample yields approximately 99,000 clones, roughly 79% seen once. This chain links TRBV5-6 with TRBJ2-5; 8 bases fit TRBD2. The receptor comes from a man aged 18 to 30 in good health. Sequences were obtained from blood. In DNA form, the CDR3 reads TGTGCCAGCAGCTTGGGGTGGCTAGCGGGCGAAGAGACCCAGTACTTC. Translating gives CASSLGWLAGEETQYF.